Listed here are 19 T cell receptor beta chains from one sample, sequenced in a study of regulatory T cells in long-lasting Graves disease. The time point here: newly diagnosed GD, antithyroid drugs for less than 3 months. The TCR library was prepared using RNA isolated from PBMCs. Libraries of TCR beta came from iRepertoire HTBI primers plus Arm-PCR of CDR3 regions. TCRdb used MiXCR to reprocess the multiplex PCR reads, holding one entry per CDR3 protein. In the table there are some 450,000 distinct CDR3 sequences, about a sixth of which are singletons. These sequences were also reported in another study, on T cells in Graves' hyperthyroidism and ophthalmopathy.

The source was peripheral blood mononuclear cells (PBMCs), collected at new diagnosis, from a patient treated with antithyroid drugs. These receptors originate from a woman between 25 and 40 years old with Graves disease.

This clonotype was detected only a few times. The V call is TRBV19, the J call TRBJ1-5, with D possibly TRBD1 on 6 matching bases. V lost 3 bases to trimming and J lost 0 bases, with 18 bases between them. The germline CDR1 and CDR2 sequences are LNHDA and SQIVND (reference sequence). The CDR3 covers 18 residues. As DNA, the CDR3 is TGTGCCAGTAGTATTACAGGGTTTGGTTCGGGTAGCAATCAGCCCCAGCATTTT. Protein product: CASSITGFGSGSNQPQHF.

This clonotype was recorded many times. The chain joins TRBV15 to TRBJ1-1; D remains ambiguous. With 2 bases removed from V and 3 bases from J, the gap between germline ends came to 7 bases. Looked up from germline, CDR1 is LNHNV and CDR2 is YYDKDF (reference sequence). The CDR3 has 13 amino acids. The CDR3, as DNA: TGTGCCACCAGCAGACAGGATTACACTGAAGCTTTCTTT. Its protein is CATSRQDYTEAFF.

This clonotype was picked up many times. DNA for the CDR3: TGTGCCAGCAGTTTGGGTGGGACAATTTCCCCGACCCAGTACTTC. It translates to CASSLGGTISPTQYF. The rearrangement joins TRBV27 to TRBJ2-5; possible D gene TRBD1, 6 bases. Germline V CDR1 and CDR2: MNHEY, SMNVEV (reference sequence). V was trimmed by 3 bases and J by 7 bases, leaving 18 bases between them. The CDR3 runs to 15 residues.

This clonotype was seen a few times. The genes are TRBV12-3 or TRBV12-4 and TRBJ2-6; D gene unclear. The ends were cut back, 3 bases at V and 2 bases at J, with 20 bases in the middle. CDR3 length: 19 residues. The CDR3 sequence: CASSFKRLTIPPGANVLTF. As DNA, the CDR3 is TGTGCCAGCAGTTTTAAAAGACTCACAATCCCCCCTGGGGCCAACGTCCTGACTTTC.

V usage is TRBV12-3 or TRBV12-4 and J usage is TRBJ2-2, with TRBD2 as a possible D gene (7 bases). This CDR3 has 16 amino acids. With 8 bases removed from V and 4 bases from J, the gap between germline ends came to 20 bases. In nucleotides, the CDR3 is TGTGCCAGCCGCCGGGGGGCGGGAGCGGGCACCGGGGAGCTGTTTTTT. Residues: CASRRGAGAGTGELFF.

There are many counts of this clonotype. The rearrangement uses TRBV28 and TRBJ2-1, with 7 bases aligning to TRBD1. Germline CDR1 reads MDHEN; CDR2 reads SYDVKM. The trim removed 6 bases at V and 4 bases at J, leaving 9 bases unmatched. There are 15 residues in the CDR3. CDR3 sequence: CASRPTTGRYNEQFF. CDR3 sequence (DNA): TGTGCCAGCAGGCCAACGACAGGGCGGTACAATGAGCAGTTCTTC.

The chain has TRBV9 and TRBJ1-3; D is unclear. The germline V gene has CDR1 SGDLS and CDR2 YYNGEE. The length of the CDR3 is 18 residues. V lost 3 bases, J lost 2 bases, and 21 bases lay in between. This chain's CDR3 is CASSGNQTSSFTGNTIYF. DNA for the CDR3: TGTGCCAGCAGCGGAAACCAAACCTCAAGTTTTACTGGAAACACCATATATTTT. The full variable domain, in which reference TRBV9 and TRBJ1-3 provide the parts outside the CDR3, is DSGVTQTPKHLITATGQRVTLRCSPRSGDLSVYWYQQSLDQGLQFLIQYYNGEERAKGNILERFSAQQFPDLHSELNLSSLELGDSALYFCASSGNQTSSFTGNTIYFGEGSWLTVV.

This sequence joins TRBV24-1 and TRBJ2-3; 7 nucleotides align to TRBD2. Germline loops: CDR1 KGHDR, CDR2 SFDVKD. There are 16 residues in the CDR3. With V trimmed by 1 base and J by 2 bases, 5 bases remained unmatched. CDR3 bases: TGTGCCACCAGTGATTTTTCGGGGGGACCCACAGATACGCAGTATTTT. Amino acid sequence: CATSDFSGGPTDTQYF.

This clonotype was seen repeatedly, ten times or more. The chain links TRBV6-1 to TRBJ1-5; 7 bases fit TRBD1. V gave up 6 bases and J gave up 3 bases; unmatched junction bases: 2. Per the germline V gene, CDR1 is MNHNS and CDR2 is SASEGT. This CDR3 comprises 13 residues. The CDR3 DNA follows: TGTGCCAGCAGGGGACAGCCCAATCAGCCCCAGCATTTT. Protein product: CASRGQPNQPQHF.

The chain recombines TRBV19 with TRBJ2-3, with TRBD2 as a possible D gene (6 bases). Germline CDR1 is LNHDA and CDR2 is SQIVND (reference sequence). V gave up 3 bases and J gave up 5 bases, with 15 bases separating them. CDR3 size: 15 residues. CDR3 region: CASSIPTGAGDTQYF. The CDR3 region has the DNA TGTGCCAGTAGTATCCCTACGGGAGCGGGAGATACGCAGTATTTT.

This clonotype came up many times. The CDR3 spells CASSPGTSGRAHEQFF. CDR3 sequence (DNA): TGTGCCAGCAGTCCGGGGACTAGCGGGAGGGCCCATGAGCAGTTCTTC. The chain carries TRBV6-1 and TRBJ2-1; TRBD2 agrees at 16 bases. The trim removed 5 bases at V and 8 bases at J, leaving 6 bases unmatched. CDR3 length equals 16 residues. Germline CDR1 is MNHNS and CDR2 is SASEGT.

This clonotype occurred a few times. A much larger clonotype is one base distant, so this may be a read error. CDR3 coding DNA: TGTGCCAGCAGCCAGTTACCCTTGGGGACCTACGAGCAGTACTTC. This codes for CASSQLPLGTYEQYF. This chain uses TRBV3-1 with TRBJ2-7; D is ambiguous. V lost 3 bases and J 2 bases, leaving 14 bases between the germline ends. Germline loops: CDR1 LGHDT, CDR2 YNNKEL (reference sequence). The CDR3 consists of 15 residues.

CDR3 sequence: CASSPHRDFAASEQFF. CDR3 bases: TGCGCCAGCAGCCCCCACCGGGACTTCGCGGCTTCGGAGCAGTTCTTC. The chain couples TRBV5-1 to TRBJ2-1; D perhaps matches TRBD2 (6 bases). The germline V and J ends were trimmed by 4 bases and 10 bases, with 24 bases remaining between them. The CDR3 sequence is 16 residues long. From germline, CDR1 is SGHRS and CDR2 YFSETQ.

This clonotype came up a few times. Sequence at one end of the junction differs from germline and may be a read error. The chain employs TRBV6-1 and TRBJ2-1, with D hard to call. Germline lookup yields CDR1 MNHNS and CDR2 SASEGT. The CDR3 extends over 8 amino acids. CDR3 region: CASGEQFF. The CDR3 region has the DNA TGTGCCAGCGGTGAGCAGTTCTTC.

This clonotype was recorded many times. The chain combines TRBV11-3 with TRBJ2-1; D might be TRBD1 (6 bases). The ends were cut back, 5 bases at V and 0 bases at J, with 14 bases in the middle. The CDR3 runs 16 residues. CDR1 and CDR2 (germline): SGHNT, YENEEA. CDR3 amino acids: CASSPTGKHSYNEQFF. In nucleotides, the CDR3 is TGTGCCAGCAGCCCTACAGGGAAACACTCCTACAATGAGCAGTTCTTC.

This clonotype has at least ten counts. This chain joins TRBV12-3 or TRBV12-4 and TRBJ1-2; D remains unclear. The CDR3 is 16 residues long. V dropped 5 bases and J dropped 6 bases, with 22 bases sitting between them. CDR3 nucleotide sequence: TGTGCCAGCAGTCATAGCCCCTCCGGTGCAGCCAATGGCTACACCTTC. It is translated as CASSHSPSGAANGYTF.

The chain recombines TRBV6-1 with TRBJ2-5; D perhaps matches TRBD2 (5 bases). The germline V and J ends were trimmed by 8 bases and 4 bases, with 14 bases remaining between them. From germline, CDR1 is MNHNS and CDR2 SASEGT. The CDR3 covers 13 residues. CDR3 sequence: CASEELGGETQYF. The CDR3 DNA follows: TGTGCCAGCGAAGAGCTTGGAGGAGAGACCCAGTACTTC.

This clonotype was counted many times. The chain recombines TRBV4-1 with TRBJ2-1; D is undetermined. Germline CDR1 MGHRA, CDR2 YSYEKL. The CDR3 is 11 amino acids. Trimming took 4 bases from V and 8 from J, leaving 6 bases between them. CDR3 DNA: TGCGCCAGCAGCCTCCGGGATGAGCAGTTCTTC. Amino acid sequence: CASSLRDEQFF.

This clonotype was found many times. One end of the junction varies from germline; a read error may be responsible. The chain carries TRBV7-8 and TRBJ2-7, with 9 bases identical to TRBD2. Germline-derived CDR1 and CDR2 are SGHVS and FQNEAQ. The CDR3 is made up of 15 amino acids. The CDR3, as DNA: TGTGCCAGCAGCTTAGCGAGCGGCGGGAGGGCCGGATGGCGCTTC. Its protein is CASSLASGGRAGWRF.